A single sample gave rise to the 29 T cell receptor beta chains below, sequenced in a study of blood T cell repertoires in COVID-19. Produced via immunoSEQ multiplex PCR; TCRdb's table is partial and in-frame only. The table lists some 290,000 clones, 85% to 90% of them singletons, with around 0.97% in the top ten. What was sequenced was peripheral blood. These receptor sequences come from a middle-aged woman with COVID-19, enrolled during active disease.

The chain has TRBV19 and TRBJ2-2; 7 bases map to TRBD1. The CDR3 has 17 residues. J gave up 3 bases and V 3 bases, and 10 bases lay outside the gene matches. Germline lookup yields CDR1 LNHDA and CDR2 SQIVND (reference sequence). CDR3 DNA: TGTGCCAGTAGTATCCACGACAGGGTCAGGGACACCGGGGAGCTGTTTTTT. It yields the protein CASSIHDRVRDTGELFF.

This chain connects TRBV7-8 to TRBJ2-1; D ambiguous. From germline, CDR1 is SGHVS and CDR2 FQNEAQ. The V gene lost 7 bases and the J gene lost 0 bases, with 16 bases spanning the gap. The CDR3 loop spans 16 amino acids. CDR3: CASTREPRSSYNEQFF. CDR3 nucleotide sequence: TGTGCCAGCACCCGTGAACCAAGGAGCTCCTACAATGAGCAGTTCTTC.

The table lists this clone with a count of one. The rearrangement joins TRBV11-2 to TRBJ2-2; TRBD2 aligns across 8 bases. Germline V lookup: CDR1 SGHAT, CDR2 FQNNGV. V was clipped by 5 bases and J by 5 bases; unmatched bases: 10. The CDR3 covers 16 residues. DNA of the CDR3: TGTGCCAGCAGCGATCCCCCCAGCGGGAGAACCGGGGAGCTGTTTTTT. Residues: CASSDPPSGRTGELFF.

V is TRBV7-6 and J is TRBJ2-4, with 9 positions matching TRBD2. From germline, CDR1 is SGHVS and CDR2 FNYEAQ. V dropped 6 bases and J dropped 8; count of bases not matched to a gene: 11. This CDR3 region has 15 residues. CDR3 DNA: TGTGCCAGCAGTCCATGGACAGGCGGGGGGGACATTCAGTACTTC. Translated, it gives CASSPWTGGGDIQYF.

The CDR3 DNA reads TGTGCCTGGAGAGCCAGGCGGGCGTATGGCTACACCTTC. Translation: CAWRARRAYGYTF. V and J are TRBV30 and TRBJ1-2; D remains unclear. V lost 3 bases, J lost 5 bases, and 13 bases lay in between. Germline V gene lookup returns CDR1 GTSNPN and CDR2 SVGIG (reference sequence). This CDR3 comprises 13 residues.

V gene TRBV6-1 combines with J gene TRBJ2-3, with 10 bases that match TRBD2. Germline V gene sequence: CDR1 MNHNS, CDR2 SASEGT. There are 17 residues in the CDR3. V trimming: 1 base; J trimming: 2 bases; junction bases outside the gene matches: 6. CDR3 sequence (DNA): TGTGCCAGCAGTGAAGAGAGCGGGAGGGCCCTCACAGATACGCAGTATTTT. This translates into CASSEESGRALTDTQYF.

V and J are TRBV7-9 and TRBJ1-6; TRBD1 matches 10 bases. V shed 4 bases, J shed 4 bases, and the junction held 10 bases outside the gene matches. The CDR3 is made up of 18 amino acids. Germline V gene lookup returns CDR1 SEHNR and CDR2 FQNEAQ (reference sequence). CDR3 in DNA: TGTGCCAGCAGCTACCCCGGGACAGGGGAAATATATAATTCACCCCTCCACTTT. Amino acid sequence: CASSYPGTGEIYNSPLHF.

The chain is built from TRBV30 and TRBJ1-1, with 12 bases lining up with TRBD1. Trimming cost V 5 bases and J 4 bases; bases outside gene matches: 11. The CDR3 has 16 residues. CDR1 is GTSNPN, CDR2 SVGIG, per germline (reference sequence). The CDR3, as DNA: TGTGCCTGGGCTAGCCGGGACAGGGGGCAGCGCACTGAAGCTTTCTTT. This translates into CAWASRDRGQRTEAFF.

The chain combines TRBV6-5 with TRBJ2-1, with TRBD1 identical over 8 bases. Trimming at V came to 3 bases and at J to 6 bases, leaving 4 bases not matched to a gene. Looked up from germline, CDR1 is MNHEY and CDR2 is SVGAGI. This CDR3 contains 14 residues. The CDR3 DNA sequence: TGTGCCAGCAGTTATCACACAGGGGGCAATGAGCAGTTCTTC. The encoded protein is CASSYHTGGNEQFF.

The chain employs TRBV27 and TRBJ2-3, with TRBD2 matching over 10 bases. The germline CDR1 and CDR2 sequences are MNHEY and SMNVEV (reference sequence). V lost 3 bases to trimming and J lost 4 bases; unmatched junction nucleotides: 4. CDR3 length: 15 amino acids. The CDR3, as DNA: TGTGCCAGCAGTTTTGCTAGCGGGAGCGCAGATACGCAGTATTTT. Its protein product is CASSFASGSADTQYF.

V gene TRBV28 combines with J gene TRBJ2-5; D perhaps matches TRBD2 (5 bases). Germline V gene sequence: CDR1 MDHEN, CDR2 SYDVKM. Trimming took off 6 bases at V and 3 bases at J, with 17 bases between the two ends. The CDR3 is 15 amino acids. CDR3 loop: CASSLDAGAEETQYF. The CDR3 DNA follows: TGTGCCAGCAGCCTCGATGCGGGTGCCGAAGAGACCCAGTACTTC.

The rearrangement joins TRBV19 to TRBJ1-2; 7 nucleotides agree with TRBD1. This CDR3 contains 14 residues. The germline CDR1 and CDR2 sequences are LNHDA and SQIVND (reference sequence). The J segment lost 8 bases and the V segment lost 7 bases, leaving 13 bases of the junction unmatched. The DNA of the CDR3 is TGTGCCAGTACCCCCGGACAGGTGGGAAGAGGCTACACCTTC. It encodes CASTPGQVGRGYTF.

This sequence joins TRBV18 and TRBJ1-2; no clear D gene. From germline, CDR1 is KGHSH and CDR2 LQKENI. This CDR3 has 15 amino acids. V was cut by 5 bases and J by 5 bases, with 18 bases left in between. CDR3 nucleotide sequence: TGTGCCAGCTCAGCAACAGATTCCCATCGATATGGCTACACCTTC. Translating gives CASSATDSHRYGYTF.

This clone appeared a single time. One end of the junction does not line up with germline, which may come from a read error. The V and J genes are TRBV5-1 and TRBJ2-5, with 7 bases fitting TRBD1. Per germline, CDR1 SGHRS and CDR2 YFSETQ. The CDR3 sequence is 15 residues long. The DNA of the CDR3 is TGCGCCAGCAGTTTGGTTGGCACCAGGGGGGAGACCCAGTACTTC. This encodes CASSLVGTRGETQYF.

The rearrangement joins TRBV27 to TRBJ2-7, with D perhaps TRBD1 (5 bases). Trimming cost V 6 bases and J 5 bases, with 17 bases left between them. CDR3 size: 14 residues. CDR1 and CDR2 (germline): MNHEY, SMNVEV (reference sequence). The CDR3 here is CASRKSSRVHEQYF. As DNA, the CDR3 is TGTGCCAGCAGGAAAAGCAGCAGGGTCCACGAGCAGTACTTC.

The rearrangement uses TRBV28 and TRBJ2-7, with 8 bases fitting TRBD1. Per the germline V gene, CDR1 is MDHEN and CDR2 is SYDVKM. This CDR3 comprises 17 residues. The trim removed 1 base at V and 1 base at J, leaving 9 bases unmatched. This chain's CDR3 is CASSLLGLRQGSYEQYF. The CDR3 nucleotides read TGTGCCAGCAGTTTATTGGGTCTTCGACAGGGGTCCTACGAGCAGTACTTC.

The CDR3 nucleotides read TGTGCCAGCAGTGAAAAGGCCCCCTCCCCGACTCTTTCTGAGCAGTTCTTC. It is translated as CASSEKAPSPTLSEQFF. The chain joins TRBV25-1 to TRBJ2-1; D remains ambiguous. This CDR3 contains 17 residues. V lost 2 bases to trimming and J lost 9 bases, with 23 bases between them. Germline CDR1 MGHDK, CDR2 SYGVNS.

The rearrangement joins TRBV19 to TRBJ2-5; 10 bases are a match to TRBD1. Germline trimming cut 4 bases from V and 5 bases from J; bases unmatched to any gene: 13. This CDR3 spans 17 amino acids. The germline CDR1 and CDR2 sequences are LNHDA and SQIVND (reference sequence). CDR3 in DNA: TGTGCCAGTAGTAGCGGCGGGACAGGGGTCTCCCTGGAGACCCAGTACTTC. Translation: CASSSGGTGVSLETQYF.

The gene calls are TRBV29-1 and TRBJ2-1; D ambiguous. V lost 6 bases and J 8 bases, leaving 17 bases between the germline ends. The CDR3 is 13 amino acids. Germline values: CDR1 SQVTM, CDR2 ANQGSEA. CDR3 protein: CSVLLLVRHEQFF. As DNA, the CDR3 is TGCAGCGTCCTCCTCCTGGTCAGGCATGAGCAGTTCTTC.

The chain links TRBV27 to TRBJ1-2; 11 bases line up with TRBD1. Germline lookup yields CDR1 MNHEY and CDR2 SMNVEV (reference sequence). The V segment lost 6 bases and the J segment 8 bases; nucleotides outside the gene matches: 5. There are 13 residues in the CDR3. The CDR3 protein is CASSRTGGAGYTF. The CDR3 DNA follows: TGTGCCAGCAGCCGGACAGGGGGCGCGGGCTACACCTTC.

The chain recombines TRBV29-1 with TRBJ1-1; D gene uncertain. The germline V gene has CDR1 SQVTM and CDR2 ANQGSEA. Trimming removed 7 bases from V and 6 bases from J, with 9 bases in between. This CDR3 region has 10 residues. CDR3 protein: CSAADPEAFF. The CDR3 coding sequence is TGCAGCGCAGCGGACCCTGAAGCTTTCTTT.

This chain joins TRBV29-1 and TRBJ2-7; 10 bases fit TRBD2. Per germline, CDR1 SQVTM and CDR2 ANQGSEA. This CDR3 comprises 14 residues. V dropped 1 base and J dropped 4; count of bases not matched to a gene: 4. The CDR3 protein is CSVEGTSGVYEQYF. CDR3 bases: TGCAGCGTTGAAGGGACTAGCGGTGTATACGAGCAGTACTTC.

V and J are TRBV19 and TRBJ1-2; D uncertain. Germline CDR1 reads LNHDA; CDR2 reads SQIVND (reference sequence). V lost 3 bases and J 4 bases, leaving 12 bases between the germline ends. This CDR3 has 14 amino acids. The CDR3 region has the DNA TGTGCCAGTAGTATGGCACAGACCATCTATGGCTACACCTTC. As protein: CASSMAQTIYGYTF.

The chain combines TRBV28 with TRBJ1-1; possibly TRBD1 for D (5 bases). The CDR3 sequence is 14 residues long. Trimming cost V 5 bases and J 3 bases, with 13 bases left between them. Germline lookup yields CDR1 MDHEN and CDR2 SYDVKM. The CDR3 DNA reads TGTGCCAGCAGTCCCCCGTGGGGGGACACTGAAGCTTTCTTT. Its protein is CASSPPWGDTEAFF.

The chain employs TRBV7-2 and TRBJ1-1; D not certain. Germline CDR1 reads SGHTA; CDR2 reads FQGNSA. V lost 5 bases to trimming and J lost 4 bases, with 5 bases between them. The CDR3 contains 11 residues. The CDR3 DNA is TGTGCCAGCAGCATGAGCACTGAAGCTTTCTTT. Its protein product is CASSMSTEAFF.

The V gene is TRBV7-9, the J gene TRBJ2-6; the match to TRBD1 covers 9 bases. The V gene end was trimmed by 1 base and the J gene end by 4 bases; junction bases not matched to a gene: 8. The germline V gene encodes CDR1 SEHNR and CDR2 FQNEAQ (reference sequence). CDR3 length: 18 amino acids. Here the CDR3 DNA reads TGTGCCAGCAGCTTAGTTCGGGGGACAGGGCAAGGGGCCAACGTCCTGACTTTC. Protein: CASSLVRGTGQGANVLTF.

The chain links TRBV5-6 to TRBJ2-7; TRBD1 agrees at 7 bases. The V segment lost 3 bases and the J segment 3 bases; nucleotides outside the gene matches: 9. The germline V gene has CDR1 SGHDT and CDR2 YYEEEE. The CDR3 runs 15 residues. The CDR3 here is CASSWTGTDHYEQYF. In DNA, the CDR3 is TGTGCCAGCAGCTGGACCGGGACAGATCACTACGAGCAGTACTTC. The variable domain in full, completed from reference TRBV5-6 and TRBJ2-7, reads DAGVTQSPTHLIKTRGQQVTLRCSPKSGHDTVSWYQQALGQGPQFIFQYYEEEERQRGNFPDRFSGHQFPNYSSELNVNALLLGDSALYLCASSWTGTDHYEQYFGPGTRLTVT.

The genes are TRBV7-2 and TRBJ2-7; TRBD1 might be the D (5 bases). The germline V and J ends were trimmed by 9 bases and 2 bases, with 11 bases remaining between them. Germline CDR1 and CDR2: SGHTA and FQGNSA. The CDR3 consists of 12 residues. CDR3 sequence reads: CASGAVTYEQYF. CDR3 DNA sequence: TGTGCCAGTGGGGCGGTTACCTACGAGCAGTACTTC.

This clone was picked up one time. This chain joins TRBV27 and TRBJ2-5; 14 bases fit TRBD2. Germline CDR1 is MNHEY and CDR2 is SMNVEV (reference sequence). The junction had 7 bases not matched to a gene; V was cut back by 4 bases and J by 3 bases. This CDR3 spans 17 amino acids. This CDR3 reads CASSSLRTSGRKETQYF. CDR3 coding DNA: TGTGCCAGCAGTTCCCTCCGGACTAGCGGGAGGAAAGAGACCCAGTACTTC.